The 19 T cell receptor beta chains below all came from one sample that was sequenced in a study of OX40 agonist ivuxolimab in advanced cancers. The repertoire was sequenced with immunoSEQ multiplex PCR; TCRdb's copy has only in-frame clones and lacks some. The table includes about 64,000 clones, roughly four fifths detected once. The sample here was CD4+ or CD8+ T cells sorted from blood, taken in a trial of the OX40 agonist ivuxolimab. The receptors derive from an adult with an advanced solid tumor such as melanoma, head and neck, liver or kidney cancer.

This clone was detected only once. Here the CDR3 DNA reads TGTGCCACCAGCAGGACAGACGTTATCGTTAGCGCTGAAGCTTTCTTT. Translating it yields CATSRTDVIVSAEAFF. V usage is TRBV15 and J usage is TRBJ1-1; tentatively, D is TRBD1 (5 bases). Trimming shortened V by 3 bases and J by 6 bases, and 20 bases separated the two germline ends. CDR1 and CDR2 (germline): LNHNV, YYDKDF (reference sequence). CDR3 size: 16 residues. The entire variable domain, with the rest obtained from reference TRBV15 and TRBJ1-1, is as follows: DAMVIQNPRYQVTQFGKPVTLSCSQTLNHNVMYWYQQKSSQAPKLLFHYYDKDFNNEADTPDNFQSRRPNTSFCFLDIRSPGLGDTAMYLCATSRTDVIVSAEAFFGQGTRLTVV.

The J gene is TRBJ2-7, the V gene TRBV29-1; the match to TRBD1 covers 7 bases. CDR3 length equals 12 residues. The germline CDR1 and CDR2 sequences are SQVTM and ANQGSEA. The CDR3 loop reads CSVVGQHLTNQV. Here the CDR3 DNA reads TGCAGCGTGGTGGGACAGCATCTCACCAACCAAGTC.

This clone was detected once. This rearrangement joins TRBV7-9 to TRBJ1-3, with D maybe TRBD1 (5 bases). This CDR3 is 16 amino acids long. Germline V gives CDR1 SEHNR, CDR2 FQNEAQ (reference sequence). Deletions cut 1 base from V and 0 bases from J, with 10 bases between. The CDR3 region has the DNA TGTGCCAGCAGCTTAGGGTGGACACTCTCTGGAAACACCATATATTTT. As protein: CASSLGWTLSGNTIYF.

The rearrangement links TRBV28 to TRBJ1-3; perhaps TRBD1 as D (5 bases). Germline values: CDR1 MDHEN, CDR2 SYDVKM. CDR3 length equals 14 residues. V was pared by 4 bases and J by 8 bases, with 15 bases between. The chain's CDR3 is CASSWGGDWDTIYF. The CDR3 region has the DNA TGTGCCAGCAGTTGGGGCGGGGACTGGGACACCATATATTTT.

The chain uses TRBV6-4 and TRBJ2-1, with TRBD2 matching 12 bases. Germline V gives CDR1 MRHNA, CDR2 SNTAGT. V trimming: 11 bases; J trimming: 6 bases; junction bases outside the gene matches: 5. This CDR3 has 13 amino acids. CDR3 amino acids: CARGLAGINEQFF. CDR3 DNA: TGTGCCCGAGGACTAGCGGGGATCAATGAGCAGTTCTTC.

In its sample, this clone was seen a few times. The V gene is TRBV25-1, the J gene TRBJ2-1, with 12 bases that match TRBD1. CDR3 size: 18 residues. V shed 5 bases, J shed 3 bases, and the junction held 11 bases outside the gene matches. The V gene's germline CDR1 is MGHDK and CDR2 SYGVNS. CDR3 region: CASSPVPGQGAGYNEQFF. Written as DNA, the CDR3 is TGTGCCAGCAGTCCAGTCCCGGGACAGGGGGCGGGCTACAATGAGCAGTTCTTC.

CDR3 sequence reads: CASSPPSGGGYNEQFF. CDR3 sequence (DNA): TGTGCCAGCTCACCACCGAGCGGGGGGGGTTACAATGAGCAGTTCTTC. The chain links TRBV18 to TRBJ2-1, with 10 bases aligning to TRBD2. J lost 4 bases, V lost 0 bases, and 3 bases had no gene match. CDR1 and CDR2 from the germline V gene are KGHSH and LQKENI. The CDR3 has 16 amino acids.

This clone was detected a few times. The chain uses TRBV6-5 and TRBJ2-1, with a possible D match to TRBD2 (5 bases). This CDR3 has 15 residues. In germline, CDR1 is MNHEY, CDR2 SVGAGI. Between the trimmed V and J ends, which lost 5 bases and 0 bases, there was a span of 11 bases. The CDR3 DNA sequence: TGTGCCAGCAGTCCTGTGGGGAGCTCCTACAATGAGCAGTTCTTC. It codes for CASSPVGSSYNEQFF.

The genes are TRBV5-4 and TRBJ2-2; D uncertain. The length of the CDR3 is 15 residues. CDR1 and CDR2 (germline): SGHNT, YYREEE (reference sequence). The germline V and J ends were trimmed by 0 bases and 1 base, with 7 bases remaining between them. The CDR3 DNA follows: TGTGCCAGCAGCTTGGGCTGGGGGAACACCGGGGAGCTGTTTTTT. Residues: CASSLGWGNTGELFF.

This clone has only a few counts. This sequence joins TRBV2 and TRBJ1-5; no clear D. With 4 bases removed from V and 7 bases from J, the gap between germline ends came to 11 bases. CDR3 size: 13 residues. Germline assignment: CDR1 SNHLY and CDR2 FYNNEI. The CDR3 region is CASSVASGQPQHF. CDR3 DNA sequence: TGTGCCAGCAGTGTGGCGAGCGGCCAGCCCCAGCATTTT.

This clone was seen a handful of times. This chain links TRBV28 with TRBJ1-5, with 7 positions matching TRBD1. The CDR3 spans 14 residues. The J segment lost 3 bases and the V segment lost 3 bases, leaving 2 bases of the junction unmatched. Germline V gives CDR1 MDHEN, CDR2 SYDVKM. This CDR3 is CASSLGQPNQPQHF. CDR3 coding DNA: TGTGCCAGCAGTTTGGGACAGCCCAATCAGCCCCAGCATTTT.

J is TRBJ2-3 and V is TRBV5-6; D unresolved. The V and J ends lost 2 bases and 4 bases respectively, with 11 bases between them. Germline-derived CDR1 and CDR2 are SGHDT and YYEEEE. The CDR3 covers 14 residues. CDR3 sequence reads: CASSFLSPSDTQYF. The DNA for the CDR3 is TGTGCCAGCAGCTTCTTAAGTCCTTCAGATACGCAGTATTTT. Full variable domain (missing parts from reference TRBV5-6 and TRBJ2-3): DAGVTQSPTHLIKTRGQQVTLRCSPKSGHDTVSWYQQALGQGPQFIFQYYEEEERQRGNFPDRFSGHQFPNYSSELNVNALLLGDSALYLCASSFLSPSDTQYFGPGTRLTVL.

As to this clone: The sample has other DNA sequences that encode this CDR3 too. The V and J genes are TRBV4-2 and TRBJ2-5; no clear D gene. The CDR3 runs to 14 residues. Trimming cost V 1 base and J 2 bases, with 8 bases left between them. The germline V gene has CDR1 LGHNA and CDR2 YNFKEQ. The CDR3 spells CASSQGTEQETQYF. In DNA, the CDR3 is TGTGCCAGCAGCCAAGGGACGGAACAAGAGACCCAGTACTTC.

CDR3: CASTFQGANVLTF. The CDR3 DNA sequence: TGCGCCAGCACCTTTCAGGGGGCCAACGTCCTGACTTTC. The rearrangement uses TRBV5-1 and TRBJ2-6; D is unresolved. CDR3 length equals 13 residues. V was trimmed by 6 bases and J by 4 bases, leaving 8 bases between them. CDR1 and CDR2 from the germline V gene are SGHRS and YFSETQ.

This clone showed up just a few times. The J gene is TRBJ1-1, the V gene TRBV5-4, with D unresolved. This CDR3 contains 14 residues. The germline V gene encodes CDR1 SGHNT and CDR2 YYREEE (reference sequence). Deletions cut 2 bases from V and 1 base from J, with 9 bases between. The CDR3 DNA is TGTGCCAGCAGCTTTAGGGCGTCGAACACTGAAGCTTTCTTT. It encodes CASSFRASNTEAFF.

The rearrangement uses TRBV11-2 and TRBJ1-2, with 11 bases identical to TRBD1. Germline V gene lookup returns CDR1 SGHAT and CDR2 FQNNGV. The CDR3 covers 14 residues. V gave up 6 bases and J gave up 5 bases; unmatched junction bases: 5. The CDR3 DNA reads TGTGCCAGCAGTCGGGACAGGGGGAGTTATGGCTACACCTTC. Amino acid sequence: CASSRDRGSYGYTF.

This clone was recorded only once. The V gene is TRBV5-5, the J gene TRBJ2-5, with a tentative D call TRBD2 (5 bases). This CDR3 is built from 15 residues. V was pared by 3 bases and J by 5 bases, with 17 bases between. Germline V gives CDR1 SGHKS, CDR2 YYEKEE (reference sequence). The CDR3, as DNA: TGTGCCAGCAGCTCCCTACCGGGAATAGGGGAGACCCAGTACTTC. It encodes CASSSLPGIGETQYF.

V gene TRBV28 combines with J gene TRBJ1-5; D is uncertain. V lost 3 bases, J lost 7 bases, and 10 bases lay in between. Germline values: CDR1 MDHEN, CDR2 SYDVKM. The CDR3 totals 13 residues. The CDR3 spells CASSLRFGQPQHF. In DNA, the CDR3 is TGTGCCAGCAGTTTGAGGTTCGGGCAGCCCCAGCATTTT.

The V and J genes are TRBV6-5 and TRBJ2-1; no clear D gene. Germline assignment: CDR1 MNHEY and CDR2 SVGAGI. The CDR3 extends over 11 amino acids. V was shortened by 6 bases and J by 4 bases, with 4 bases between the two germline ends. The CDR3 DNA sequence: TGTGCCAGCAGCCAATACAATGAGCAGTTCTTC. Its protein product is CASSQYNEQFF.